This entry lists 15 T cell receptor beta chains sequenced from one sample in a study of cytomegalovirus exposure and HLA in healthy donors. The PCR was carried out with 60 Vbeta primers and 13 Jbeta primers. Some clones are missing from TCRdb's copy, which holds only in-frame ones; the method was immunoSEQ multiplex PCR. The sample holds around 70,000 clones; about two thirds are singletons and the top ten take about 12%. Sample: PBMCs. The receptors shown here come from a middle-aged woman in good health and CMV-seropositive.

The rearrangement links TRBV5-1 to TRBJ2-7, with D perhaps matching TRBD1 (6 bases). Between the trimmed V and J ends, which lost 2 bases and 7 bases, there was a span of 13 bases. Germline CDR1 is SGHRS and CDR2 is YFSETQ. This CDR3 is 13 amino acids long. The CDR3 bases are TGCGCCAGCAGCTTTAACAGGGAAAGGGAGCAGTACTTC. As protein: CASSFNREREQYF.

The chain uses TRBV9 and TRBJ1-1; 7 bases map to TRBD1. After removal of 3 bases from V and 1 base from J, the junction contained 9 bases not matched to a gene. This CDR3 region has 16 residues. Looked up from germline, CDR1 is SGDLS and CDR2 is YYNGEE. For the CDR3, the DNA is TGTGCCAGCAGCGCCAGCCCGGACAGGCAGAACACTGAAGCTTTCTTT. Translated: CASSASPDRQNTEAFF.

The chain carries TRBV7-8 and TRBJ1-1; tentatively, D is TRBD1 (5 bases). The germline gives CDR1 SGHVS, CDR2 FQNEAQ. Trimming stripped 4 bases from V and 10 bases from J, with 16 bases between. This CDR3 spans 13 amino acids. Written as DNA, the CDR3 is TGTGCCAGCAGCTCACAAACGGACACCGTAGCTTTCTTT. Its protein product is CASSSQTDTVAFF.

This clone showed up just once. The chain couples TRBV5-6 to TRBJ2-3; D gene uncertain. Germline values: CDR1 SGHDT, CDR2 YYEEEE. The CDR3 runs to 16 residues. The V end was cut by 6 bases, the J end by 5 bases, with 22 bases between. The CDR3 region is CASTKDDFFFGDTQYF. Here the CDR3 DNA reads TGTGCCAGCACCAAGGATGACTTTTTTTTTGGAGATACGCAGTATTTT.

This sequence joins TRBV27 and TRBJ2-1, with 7 bases aligning to TRBD1. The ends lost 8 bases at V and 0 bases at J; junction bases unmatched: 7. CDR1 and CDR2 from the germline V gene are MNHEY and SMNVEV (reference sequence). The CDR3 spans 15 residues. The CDR3 loop reads CASQDRQSSYNEQFF. CDR3 nucleotide sequence: TGTGCCAGCCAGGACAGGCAGAGCTCCTACAATGAGCAGTTCTTC.

The chain has TRBV5-6 and TRBJ1-2, with D possibly being TRBD1 (6 bases). The CDR3 sequence is 18 residues long. The V gene lost 4 bases and the J gene lost 1 base, with 23 bases spanning the gap. Germline-derived CDR1 and CDR2 are SGHDT and YYEEEE. This CDR3 is CASSPAGWGRGFNYGYTF. The CDR3 bases are TGTGCCAGCAGCCCGGCGGGTTGGGGGCGAGGGTTTAACTATGGCTACACCTTC.

The chain joins TRBV6-1 to TRBJ2-7, with D possibly being TRBD1 (5 bases). The V end lost 7 bases, the J end lost 1 base, and 11 bases lay between the germline ends. Germline lookup yields CDR1 MNHNS and CDR2 SASEGT. The CDR3 runs 13 residues. The CDR3 sequence is CASNHQGSYEQYF. CDR3 in DNA: TGTGCCAGCAACCATCAGGGTTCCTACGAGCAGTACTTC.

The CDR3 protein is CASSPLRGTGIVEQYF. CDR3 nucleotide sequence: TGTGCCAGCAGCCCCCTGAGGGGGACAGGCATTGTCGAGCAGTACTTC. This sequence joins TRBV7-8 and TRBJ2-7; the match to TRBD1 covers 8 bases. The ends lost 5 bases at V and 6 bases at J; junction bases unmatched: 15. The germline CDR1 and CDR2 sequences are SGHVS and FQNEAQ. CDR3 length: 16 amino acids.

The chain employs TRBV6-6 and TRBJ1-2; TRBD1 matches at 7 bases. The CDR3 is 14 amino acids. CDR1 MNHNY and CDR2 SVGAGI come from the germline V gene (reference sequence). The V and J ends lost 5 bases and 5 bases, in that order; junction bases with no gene match: 8. The CDR3 coding sequence is TGTGCCAGCAGTCGAGGACAGGTTGAGTATGGCTACACCTTC. It yields the protein CASSRGQVEYGYTF.

The chain recombines TRBV19 with TRBJ2-3, with D unresolved. Germline V gives CDR1 LNHDA, CDR2 SQIVND (reference sequence). Trimming removed 5 bases at V and 1 base at J, with 10 bases between. This CDR3 is built from 14 residues. CDR3 bases: TGTGCCAGTAGTGCCTCGCGAGGCACAGATACGCAGTATTTT. Translating it yields CASSASRGTDTQYF.

V is TRBV5-1 and J is TRBJ2-5; D perhaps matches TRBD1 (6 bases). The CDR3 sequence is 17 residues long. CDR1 and CDR2 (germline): SGHRS, YFSETQ. V shed 1 base and J shed 9 bases, with 25 bases lying between them. The DNA for the CDR3 is TGCGCCAGCAGCTTGTGGGGGCTATCAAACTCGAACGGGGCCCAGTACTTC. Protein product: CASSLWGLSNSNGAQYF.

The genes are TRBV19 and TRBJ2-1; 13 bases fit TRBD2. The CDR3 sequence is 14 residues long. J was trimmed by 9 bases and V by 5 bases; bases with no gene match: 4. Per the germline V gene, CDR1 is LNHDA and CDR2 is SQIVND (reference sequence). CDR3 protein: CASSLTSGGIEQFF. The DNA of the CDR3 is TGTGCCAGTAGTCTGACTAGCGGGGGGATTGAGCAGTTCTTC.

This chain uses TRBV6-1 with TRBJ1-5, with D unclear. The V end was cut by 0 bases, the J end by 7 bases, with 13 bases between. In germline, CDR1 is MNHNS, CDR2 SASEGT. CDR3 length equals 15 residues. CDR3 amino acids: CASSEALAGGQPQHF. CDR3 sequence (DNA): TGTGCCAGCAGTGAAGCGTTGGCAGGTGGGCAGCCCCAGCATTTT.

V is TRBV9 and J is TRBJ2-4; D might be TRBD1 (6 bases). Germline CDR1 SGDLS, CDR2 YYNGEE. Trimming cost V 4 bases and J 3 bases, with 20 bases left between them. The CDR3 spans 17 residues. Here the CDR3 DNA reads TGTGCCAGCAGCACACCCCCCAGGGTAGGGGGCAAAAACATTCAGTACTTC. It codes for CASSTPPRVGGKNIQYF.

This clone was detected a few times. The J gene is TRBJ1-1, the V gene TRBV19; 11 nucleotides match TRBD1. The CDR3 length is 15 residues. V lost 5 bases, J lost 4 bases, and 6 bases stayed unmatched. From germline, CDR1 is LNHDA and CDR2 SQIVND (reference sequence). CDR3 region: CASSFTGTGGTEAFF. CDR3 coding DNA: TGTGCCAGTAGTTTCACAGGGACAGGGGGCACTGAAGCTTTCTTT.